The following is a T cell receptor (beta chain) sequence with its context. The repertoire was sequenced with immunoSEQ multiplex PCR; TCRdb's copy has only in-frame clones and lacks some. The sample yields 150,000 to 200,000 clones, 70% to 90% seen once. This sample is drawn from a study of control samples from healthy donors and cancer patients. Trimming took 5 bases from V and 8 from J; bases not matched to a gene: 8. Germline V gene lookup returns CDR1 SGHNT and CDR2 YYREEE (reference sequence). The CDR3 sequence is 15 residues long. The V call is TRBV5-4, the J call TRBJ2-1; TRBD2 agrees at 12 bases. This receptor was taken from a man in his thirties or forties in good health. The sequenced sample consisted of blood. Here the CDR3 DNA reads TGTGCCAGCAGGACACTAGCGGGGGGCGCAGATGAGCAGTTCTTC. Translation: CASRTLAGGADEQFF.